This T cell receptor (beta chain) was documented in a study of blood T cell repertoires in COVID-19. In the authors' workflow: Cell counts per sample came from amplifying reference gene primers. This table comes from immunoSEQ multiplex PCR, and its TCRdb copy is limited to in-frame clones, with some not included. Clonal size and the V and J genes are those of that table, whereas D and trimming came from the DNA. The repertoire holds 100,000 to 120,000 clones, with over 75% as singletons. The CDR3 is 15 residues long. The germline V gene encodes CDR1 WSHSY and CDR2 SAAADI. Losses at the gene ends were 8 bases for V and 1 base for J; bases not matched to a gene: 9.

The specimen was peripheral blood. The TCR originated in a man in his fifties or sixties with acute or convalescent COVID-19. V gene TRBV10-2 combines with J gene TRBJ2-3, with 7 bases aligning to TRBD2. CDR3 sequence (DNA): TGCGCCAGCGGGACGCCTAGCGGAGGCACAGATACGCAGTATTTT. Its protein product is CASGTPSGGTDTQYF.